This record looks at one T cell receptor (beta chain) sequence and its context. These data are taken from a study of identical twins. The germline V gene has CDR1 DFQATT and CDR2 SNEGSKA (reference sequence). The CDR3 extends over 16 amino acids. V dropped 6 bases and J dropped 1; count of bases not matched to a gene: 11. TCRdb called the 5' RACE reads again in MiXCR, with one record for every CDR3 protein. The sample holds about 530,000 distinct CDR3 sequences, approximately 20% seen once. This same sample was also part of a study on yellow fever vaccine responses in identical twins.

The chain combines TRBV20-1 with TRBJ2-3, with TRBD1 matching 9 bases. Material: CD4+ T cells sorted from blood. This clonotype originated in a woman younger than 30 in good health. The CDR3 nucleotides read TGCAGTGCCCCCCGGGGGACAGGGTTGGGCACAGATACGCAGTATTTT. Amino acid sequence: CSAPRGTGLGTDTQYF.